The sequence of this T cell receptor (beta chain) was determined in a study of T cell changes during pregnancy in multiple sclerosis. The CDR3 is 13 amino acids. Trimming pared 1 base from V and 3 bases from J, leaving 4 bases between. Germline loops: CDR1 SGHVS, CDR2 FQNEAQ. Assay used: immunoSEQ multiplex PCR; TCRdb lists only in-frame clones, some missing. The sample records around 110,000 clones, 80% to 95% being singletons. The sample here was peripheral blood, taken in the third trimester of pregnancy. This clonotype was obtained from a female donor with multiple sclerosis, enrolled in a pregnancy study. The rearrangement uses TRBV7-8 and TRBJ2-1; no clear D gene. The CDR3 bases are TGTGCCAGCAGCTTAGGAGACTACAATGAGCAGTTCTTC. It codes for CASSLGDYNEQFF.